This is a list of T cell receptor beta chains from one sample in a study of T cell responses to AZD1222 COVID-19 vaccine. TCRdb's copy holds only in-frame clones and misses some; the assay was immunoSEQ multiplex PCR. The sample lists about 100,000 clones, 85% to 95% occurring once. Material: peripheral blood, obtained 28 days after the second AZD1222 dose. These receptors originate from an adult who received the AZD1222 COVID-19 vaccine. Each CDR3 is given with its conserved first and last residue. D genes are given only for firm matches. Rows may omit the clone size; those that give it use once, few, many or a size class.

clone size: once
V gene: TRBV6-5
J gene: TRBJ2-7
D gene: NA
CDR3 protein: CASSGQEGYEQYF
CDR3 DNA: TGTGCCAGCTCGGGACAAGAAGGGTACGAGCAGTACTTC

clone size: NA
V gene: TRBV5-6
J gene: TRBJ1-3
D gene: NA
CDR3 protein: CASSPDSGNTIYF
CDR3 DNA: TGTGCCAGCAGTCCCGACTCTGGAAACACCATATATTTT

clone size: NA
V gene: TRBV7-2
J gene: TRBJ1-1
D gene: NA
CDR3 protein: CASSQTGVTMNTEAFF
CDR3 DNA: TGTGCCAGCAGCCAAACGGGGGTTACCATGAACACTGAAGCTTTCTTT

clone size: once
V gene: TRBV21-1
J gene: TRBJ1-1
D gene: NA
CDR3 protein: CASSKETGRNTEAFF
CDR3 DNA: TGTGCCAGCAGCAAAGAGACAGGTCGGAACACTGAAGCTTTCTTT

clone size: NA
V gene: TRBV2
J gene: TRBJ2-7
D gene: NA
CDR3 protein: CASARGTYYEQYF
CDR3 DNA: TGTGCCAGCGCAAGGGGCACCTATTACGAACAGTACTTC

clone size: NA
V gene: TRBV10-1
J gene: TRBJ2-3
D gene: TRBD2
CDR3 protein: CASFRLAGTDTQYF
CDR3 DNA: TGCGCCAGTTTCAGACTAGCGGGCACAGATACGCAGTATTTT

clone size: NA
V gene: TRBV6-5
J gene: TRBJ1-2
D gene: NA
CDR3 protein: CASTTGALGNYGYTF
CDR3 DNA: TGTGCCAGCACTACCGGGGCGCTGGGCAACTATGGCTACACCTTC

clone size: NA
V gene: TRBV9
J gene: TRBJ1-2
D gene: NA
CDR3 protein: CASSTPTGIFYGYTF
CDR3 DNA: TGTGCCAGCAGCACCCCAACAGGGATCTTCTACGGCTACACCTTC

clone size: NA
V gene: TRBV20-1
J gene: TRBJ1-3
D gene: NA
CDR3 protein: CSARGGNTIYF
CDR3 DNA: TGCAGTGCTAGGGGTGGAAACACCATATATTTT

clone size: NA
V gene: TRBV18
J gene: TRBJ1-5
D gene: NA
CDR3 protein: CASSPLVTDNQPQHF
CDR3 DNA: TGTGCCAGCTCACCACTGGTCACAGACAATCAGCCCCAGCATTTT

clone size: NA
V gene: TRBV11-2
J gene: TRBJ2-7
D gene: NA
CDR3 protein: CASSTTGTNYEQYF
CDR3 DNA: TGTGCCAGCAGCACAACCGGGACCAACTACGAGCAGTACTTC

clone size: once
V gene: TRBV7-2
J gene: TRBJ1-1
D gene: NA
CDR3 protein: CASRRDTKNTEAFF
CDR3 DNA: TGTGCCAGCAGAAGGGACACCAAGAACACTGAAGCTTTCTTT

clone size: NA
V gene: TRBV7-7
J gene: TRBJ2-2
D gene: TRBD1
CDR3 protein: CASSRDRGSNTGELFF
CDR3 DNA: TGTGCTAGCAGCCGGGACAGGGGATCGAACACCGGGGAGCTGTTTTTT

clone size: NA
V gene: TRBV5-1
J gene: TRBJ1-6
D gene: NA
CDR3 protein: CASSGGGRGVTPGSPLHF
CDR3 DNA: TGCGCCAGCAGCGGGGGGGGTCGAGGAGTCACCCCAGGTTCACCCCTCCACTTT

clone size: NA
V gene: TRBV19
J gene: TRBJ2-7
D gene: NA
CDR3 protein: CASSIVLYSSFYEQYF
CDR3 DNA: TGTGCCAGTAGTATAGTCCTTTACAGCTCCTTCTACGAGCAGTACTTC

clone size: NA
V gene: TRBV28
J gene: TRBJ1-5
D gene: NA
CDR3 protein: CASSLSGLGQPQHF
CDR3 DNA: TGTGCCAGCAGTTTATCAGGGTTGGGACAGCCCCAGCATTTT

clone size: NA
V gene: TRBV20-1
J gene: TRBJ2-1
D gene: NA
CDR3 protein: CSARGQNEQFF
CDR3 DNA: TGCAGTGCTAGAGGACAAAATGAGCAGTTCTTC

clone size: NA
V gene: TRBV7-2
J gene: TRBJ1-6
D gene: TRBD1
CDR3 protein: CASSLTGTGVHF
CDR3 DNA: TGTGCCAGCAGCTTAACCGGGACAGGAGTCCACTTT

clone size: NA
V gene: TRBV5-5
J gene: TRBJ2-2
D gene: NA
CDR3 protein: CASSLVANTGELFF
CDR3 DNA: TGTGCCAGCAGCTTGGTGGCGAACACCGGGGAGCTGTTTTTT

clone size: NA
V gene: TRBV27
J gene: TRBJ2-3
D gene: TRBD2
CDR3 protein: CASSIPGLAGGDLFADTQYF
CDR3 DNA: TGTGCCAGCAGTATCCCCGGCCTAGCGGGGGGGGATTTATTCGCAGATACGCAGTATTTT

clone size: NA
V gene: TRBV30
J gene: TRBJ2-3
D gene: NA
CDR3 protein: CAWRSTDTQYF
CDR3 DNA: TGTGCCTGGAGGTCCACAGATACGCAGTATTTT

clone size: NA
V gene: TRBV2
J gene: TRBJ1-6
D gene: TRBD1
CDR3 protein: CASSETGQGHSPLHF
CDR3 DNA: TGTGCCAGCAGTGAAACGGGACAGGGGCATTCACCCCTCCACTTT

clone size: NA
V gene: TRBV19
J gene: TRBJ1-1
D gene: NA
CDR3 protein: CASSPGRTNTEAFF
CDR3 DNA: TGTGCCAGTAGCCCCGGACGGACCAACACTGAAGCTTTCTTT